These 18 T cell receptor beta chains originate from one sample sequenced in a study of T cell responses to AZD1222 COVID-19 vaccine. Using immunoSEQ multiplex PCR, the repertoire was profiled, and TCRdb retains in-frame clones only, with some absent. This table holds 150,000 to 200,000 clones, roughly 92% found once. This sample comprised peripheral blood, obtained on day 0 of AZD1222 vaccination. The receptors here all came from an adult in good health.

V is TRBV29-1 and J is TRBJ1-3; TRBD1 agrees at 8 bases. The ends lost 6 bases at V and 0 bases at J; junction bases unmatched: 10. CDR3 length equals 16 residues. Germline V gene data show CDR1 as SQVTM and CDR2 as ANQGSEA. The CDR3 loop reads CSVLTGGSPSGNTIYF. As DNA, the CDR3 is TGCAGCGTACTAACAGGGGGATCACCCTCTGGAAACACCATATATTTT.

CDR3 bases: TGTGCCAGCAGCTTAGGGCCGGGGGGGCAGACTGAGCAGTTCTTC. Residues: CASSLGPGGQTEQFF. This chain connects TRBV7-9 to TRBJ2-1, with TRBD2 matching 8 bases. V lost 1 base and J lost 9; bases outside the gene matches: 8. The germline V gene has CDR1 SEHNR and CDR2 FQNEAQ (reference sequence). The CDR3 is made up of 15 amino acids. Looking up the rest from reference TRBV7-9 and TRBJ2-1 gives the full variable domain: DTGVSQNPRHKITKRGQNVTFRCDPISEHNRLYWYRQTLGQGPEFLTYFQNEAQLEKSRLLSDRFSAERPKGSFSTLEIQRTEQGDSAMYLCASSLGPGGQTEQFFGPGTRLTVL.

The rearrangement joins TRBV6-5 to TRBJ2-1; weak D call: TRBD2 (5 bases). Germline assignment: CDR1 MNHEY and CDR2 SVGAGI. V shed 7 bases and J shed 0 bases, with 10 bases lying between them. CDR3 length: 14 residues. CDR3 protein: CASTEGSSYNEQFF. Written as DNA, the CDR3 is TGTGCCAGCACAGAGGGTAGCTCCTACAATGAGCAGTTCTTC.

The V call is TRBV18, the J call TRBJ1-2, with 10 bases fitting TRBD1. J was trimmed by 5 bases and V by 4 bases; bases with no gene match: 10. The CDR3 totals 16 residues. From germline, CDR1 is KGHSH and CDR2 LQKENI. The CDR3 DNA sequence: TGTGCCAGCTCACAGACGACCGGGACAGGGGAATATGGCTACACCTTC. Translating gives CASSQTTGTGEYGYTF.

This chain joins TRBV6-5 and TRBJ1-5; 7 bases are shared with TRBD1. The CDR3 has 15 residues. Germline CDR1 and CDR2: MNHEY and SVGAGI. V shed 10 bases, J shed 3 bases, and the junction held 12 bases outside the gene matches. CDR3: CANLTRGTDNQPQHF. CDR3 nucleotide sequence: TGTGCCAACCTTACCCGGGGGACAGACAATCAGCCCCAGCATTTT.

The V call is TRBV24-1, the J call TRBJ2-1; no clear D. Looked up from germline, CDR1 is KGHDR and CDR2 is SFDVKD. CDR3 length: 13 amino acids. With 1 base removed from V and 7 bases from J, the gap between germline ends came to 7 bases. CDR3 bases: TGTGCCACCAGTGATTTCATGGGTAATGAGCAGTTCTTC. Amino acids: CATSDFMGNEQFF.

The CDR3 here is CASSQEGEGTIAKNIQYF. CDR3 coding DNA: TGTGCCAGCAGCCAAGAGGGTGAAGGAACCATAGCCAAAAACATTCAGTACTTC. The gene calls are TRBV4-2 and TRBJ2-4; D not resolved. Germline V lookup: CDR1 LGHNA, CDR2 YNFKEQ. The V and J ends lost 0 bases and 0 bases respectively, with 15 bases between them. The CDR3 length is 18 residues.

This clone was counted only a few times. The DNA for the CDR3 is TGTGCCAGCTCACCCGGGGGAGCTGAAGCTTTCTTT. It is translated as CASSPGGAEAFF. This chain uses TRBV18 with TRBJ1-1; D is perhaps TRBD1 (5 bases). This CDR3 comprises 12 residues. The V end was cut by 3 bases, the J end by 6 bases, with 8 bases between. In germline, CDR1 is KGHSH, CDR2 LQKENI.

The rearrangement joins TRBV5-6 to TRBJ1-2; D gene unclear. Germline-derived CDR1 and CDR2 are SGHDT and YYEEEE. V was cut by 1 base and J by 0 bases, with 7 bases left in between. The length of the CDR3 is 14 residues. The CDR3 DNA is TGTGCCAGCAGCTTGATCGGCCCTAACTATGGCTACACCTTC. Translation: CASSLIGPNYGYTF.

This chain's CDR3 is CASTQGLRGRAVRETQYF. CDR3 nucleotides: TGTGCCAGCACACAGGGATTGAGAGGGAGGGCGGTCAGAGAGACCCAGTACTTC. The chain recombines TRBV2 with TRBJ2-5, with D tentatively TRBD2 (7 bases). V lost 7 bases to trimming and J lost 4 bases, with 28 bases between them. This CDR3 spans 18 amino acids. Per the germline V gene, CDR1 is SNHLY and CDR2 is FYNNEI.

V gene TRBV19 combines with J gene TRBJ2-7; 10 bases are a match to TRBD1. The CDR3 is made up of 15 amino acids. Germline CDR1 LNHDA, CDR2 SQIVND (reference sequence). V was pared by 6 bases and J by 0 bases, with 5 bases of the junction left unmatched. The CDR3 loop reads CASSPGQGLSYEQYF. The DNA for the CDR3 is TGTGCCAGTAGCCCGGGACAGGGGCTCTCCTACGAGCAGTACTTC.

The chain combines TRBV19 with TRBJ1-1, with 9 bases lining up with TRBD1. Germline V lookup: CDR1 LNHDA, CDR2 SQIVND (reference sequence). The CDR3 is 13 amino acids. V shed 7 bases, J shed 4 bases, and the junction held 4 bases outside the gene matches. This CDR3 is CASMGQGGTEAFF. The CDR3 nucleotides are TGTGCCAGTATGGGACAGGGAGGCACTGAAGCTTTCTTT.

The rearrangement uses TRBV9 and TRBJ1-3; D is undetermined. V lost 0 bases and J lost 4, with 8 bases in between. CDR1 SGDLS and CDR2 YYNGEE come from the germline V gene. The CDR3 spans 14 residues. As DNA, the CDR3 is TGTGCCAGCAGCGTAGCGAGAGACGGAAACACCATATATTTT. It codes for CASSVARDGNTIYF.

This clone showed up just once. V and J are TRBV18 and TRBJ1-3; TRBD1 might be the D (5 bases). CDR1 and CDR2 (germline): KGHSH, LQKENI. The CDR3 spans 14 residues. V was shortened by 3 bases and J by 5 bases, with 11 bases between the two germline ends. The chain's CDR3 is CASSPPGPRNTIYF. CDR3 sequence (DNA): TGTGCCAGCTCACCTCCGGGACCCAGAAACACCATATATTTT. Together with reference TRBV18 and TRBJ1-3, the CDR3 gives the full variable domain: NAGVMQNPRHLVRRRGQEARLRCSPMKGHSHVYWYRQLPEEGLKFMVYLQKENIIDESGMPKERFSAEFPKEGPSILRIQQVVRGDSAAYFCASSPPGPRNTIYFGEGSWLTVV.

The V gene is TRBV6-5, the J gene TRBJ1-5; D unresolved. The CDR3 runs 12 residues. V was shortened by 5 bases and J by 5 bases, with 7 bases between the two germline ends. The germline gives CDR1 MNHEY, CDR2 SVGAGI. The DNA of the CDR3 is TGTGCCAGCAGTCGGAGGGATCAGCCCCAGCATTTT. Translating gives CASSRRDQPQHF.

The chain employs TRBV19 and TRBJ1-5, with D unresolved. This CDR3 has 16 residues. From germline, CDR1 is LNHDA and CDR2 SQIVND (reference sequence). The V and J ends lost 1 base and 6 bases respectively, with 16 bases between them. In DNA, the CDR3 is TGTGCCAGTAGTATAGCGGAAGGCCCAAGCCGTCAGCCCCAGCATTTT. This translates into CASSIAEGPSRQPQHF.

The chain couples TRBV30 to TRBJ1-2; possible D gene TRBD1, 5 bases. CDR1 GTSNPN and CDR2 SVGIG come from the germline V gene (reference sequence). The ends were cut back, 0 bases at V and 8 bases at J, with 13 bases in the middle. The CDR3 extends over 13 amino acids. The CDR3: CAWSVNRRGGYTF. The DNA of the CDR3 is TGTGCCTGGAGTGTCAACAGGAGGGGAGGCTACACCTTC.

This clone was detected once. CDR3 in DNA: TGTGCCAGCTCACCACCGGGACTAGCGGGACGTAATGAGCAGTTCTTC. This translates into CASSPPGLAGRNEQFF. The rearrangement links TRBV18 to TRBJ2-1; 13 bases match TRBD2. Germline CDR1 and CDR2: KGHSH and LQKENI. The ends lost 0 bases at V and 7 bases at J; junction bases unmatched: 3. CDR3 length: 16 residues.